A single sample is the source of the 13 T cell receptor beta chains below, sequenced in a study of blood T cell repertoires in COVID-19. TCRdb's table, derived via immunoSEQ multiplex PCR, lists solely in-frame clones and lacks some. Among about 34,000 clones listed, 80% to 90% were seen once. The sample was peripheral blood. The origin of the receptors is a man aged 55 to 70 with active COVID-19.

This clone is a singleton in its sample. The V gene is TRBV6-5, the J gene TRBJ1-5; 8 bases agree with TRBD1. In germline, CDR1 is MNHEY, CDR2 SVGAGI. The J segment lost 5 bases and the V segment lost 6 bases, leaving 3 bases of the junction unmatched. The CDR3 runs 13 residues. CDR3 bases: TGTGCCAGCAGAAGACAGGGGTATCAGCCCCAGCATTTT. Protein product: CASRRQGYQPQHF.

The gene calls are TRBV3-1 (or the pseudogene TRBV3-2) and TRBJ1-3, with 9 bases aligning to TRBD1. V lost 5 bases and J lost 2; bases outside the gene matches: 10. Germline V gene lookup returns CDR1 LGHDT and CDR2 YNNKEL (reference sequence). This CDR3 is 17 amino acids long. The CDR3 nucleotides read TGTGCCAGCAGCTCCGCCCTTACAGGGGGCCCTGGAAACACCATATATTTT. As protein: CASSSALTGGPGNTIYF.

The chain carries TRBV29-1 and TRBJ2-3; 11 positions agree with TRBD2. J was trimmed by 1 base and V by 6 bases; bases with no gene match: 3. CDR1 is SQVTM and CDR2 is ANQGSEA in the germline V gene. The CDR3 is 14 residues long. CDR3: CSVGTSGGTDTQYF. CDR3 nucleotide sequence: TGCAGCGTGGGGACTAGCGGCGGCACAGATACGCAGTATTTT.

The J gene is TRBJ1-3, the V gene TRBV6-5, with D possibly TRBD1 on 6 matching bases. V gave up 11 bases and J gave up 8 bases, with 16 bases separating them. The CDR3 extends over 12 amino acids. Germline assignment: CDR1 MNHEY and CDR2 SVGAGI. CDR3 sequence: CASGGRSYTIYF. For the CDR3, the DNA is TGTGCCTCGGGGGGCCGTTCGTACACCATATATTTT.

The rearrangement uses TRBV5-6 and TRBJ2-2, with TRBD1 identical over 8 bases. V shed 6 bases, J shed 1 base, and the junction held 11 bases outside the gene matches. Germline loops: CDR1 SGHDT, CDR2 YYEEEE. CDR3 length: 17 residues. The CDR3: CASTHGQGKGNTGELFF. In nucleotides, the CDR3 is TGTGCCAGCACCCACGGACAGGGTAAAGGGAACACCGGGGAGCTGTTTTTT.

The J gene is TRBJ2-4, the V gene TRBV7-8; 9 bases align to TRBD2. Trimming took 1 base from V and 2 from J; bases not matched to a gene: 9. In germline, CDR1 is SGHVS, CDR2 FQNEAQ. The CDR3 sequence is 18 residues long. The CDR3 DNA follows: TGTGCCAGCAGCTTAGAGCAGGGCGGGAGGGGGCCCAAAAACATTCAGTACTTC. Translating gives CASSLEQGGRGPKNIQYF.

The V and J genes are TRBV4-1 and TRBJ2-2, with D possibly matching TRBD2 (6 bases). Germline assignment: CDR1 MGHRA and CDR2 YSYEKL. V was pared by 0 bases and J by 7 bases, with 12 bases between. The CDR3 loop spans 15 amino acids. CDR3 nucleotides: TGCGCCAGCAGCCAAGAGGGGGGAGTGAGCGGGGAGCTGTTTTTT. As protein: CASSQEGGVSGELFF.

Here the CDR3 DNA reads TGTGCCAGTAGTTCAGGGCGGGGGAATCAGCCCCAGCATTTT. Its translation: CASSSGRGNQPQHF. The chain combines TRBV19 with TRBJ1-5, with D tentatively TRBD1 (5 bases). Germline CDR1 reads LNHDA; CDR2 reads SQIVND (reference sequence). The CDR3 covers 14 residues. Trimming shortened V by 5 bases and J by 4 bases, and 12 bases separated the two germline ends. Looking up the rest from reference TRBV19 and TRBJ1-5 gives the full variable domain: DGGITQSPKYLFRKEGQNVTLSCEQNLNHDAMYWYRQDPGQGLRLIYYSQIVNDFQKGDIAEGYSVSREKKESFPLTVTSAQKNPTAFYLCASSSGRGNQPQHFGDGTRLSIL.

This clone was picked up a small number of times. The chain joins TRBV27 to TRBJ1-6, with D possibly being TRBD1 (6 bases). CDR3 length equals 15 residues. Germline V gene sequence: CDR1 MNHEY, CDR2 SMNVEV (reference sequence). V was shortened by 6 bases and J by 5 bases, with 14 bases between the two germline ends. The CDR3 nucleotides are TGTGCCAGCAGGACCGGGGACACCAATAATTCACCCCTCCACTTT. Protein sequence: CASRTGDTNNSPLHF.

CDR3 coding DNA: TGTGCCAGCAGCTTAGCCACGGGAGCATCCTACGAGCAGTACTTC. Encoded protein: CASSLATGASYEQYF. V gene TRBV7-9 combines with J gene TRBJ2-7; tentatively, D is TRBD2 (6 bases). Germline V gene lookup returns CDR1 SEHNR and CDR2 FQNEAQ (reference sequence). The CDR3 totals 15 residues. Trimming took off 0 bases at V and 1 base at J, with 10 bases between the two ends.

The chain combines TRBV6-5 with TRBJ2-5; a weak D match, TRBD1 (6 bases). The V end lost 6 bases, the J end lost 4 bases, and 18 bases lay between the germline ends. The CDR3 totals 15 residues. Per germline, CDR1 MNHEY and CDR2 SVGAGI. CDR3 sequence: CASRVDSSRGETQYF. The CDR3, as DNA: TGTGCCAGCAGAGTGGACAGTTCGAGGGGAGAGACCCAGTACTTC.

V gene TRBV29-1 combines with J gene TRBJ1-2; the D is unclear. From germline, CDR1 is SQVTM and CDR2 ANQGSEA. The CDR3 covers 11 residues. V shed 7 bases and J shed 4 bases, with 10 bases lying between them. CDR3 protein: CSDLSGYGYTF. In DNA, the CDR3 is TGCAGCGACCTAAGCGGCTATGGCTACACCTTC.

This clone has a handful of counts. This rearrangement joins TRBV7-2 to TRBJ2-7; 7 bases fit TRBD2. V trimming: 3 bases; J trimming: 2 bases; junction bases outside the gene matches: 1. The germline V gene encodes CDR1 SGHTA and CDR2 FQGNSA. The CDR3 is made up of 13 amino acids. The chain's CDR3 is CASSFGTTYEQYF. The DNA for the CDR3 is TGTGCCAGCAGCTTTGGGACTACCTACGAGCAGTACTTC.